This passage covers 12 T cell receptor beta chains from one sample sequenced in a study of T cells after yellow fever vaccination. One entry per CDR3 protein, called by TCRdb with MiXCR from the 5' RACE reads. This table holds approximately 300,000 distinct CDR3 sequences, about 10% found once. Here the sequenced sample was CD4+ T cells sorted from PBMCs, taken 45 days after the yellow fever booster vaccination. All receptors come from a man aged 18 to 30 who received the YFV17D yellow fever vaccine.

In this sample, this clonotype turned up a few times. J is TRBJ2-1 and V is TRBV18; TRBD1 is a possible D gene (5 bases). Looked up from germline, CDR1 is KGHSH and CDR2 is LQKENI. The CDR3 has 11 amino acids. The V and J ends lost 3 bases and 10 bases respectively, with 7 bases between them. The DNA of the CDR3 is TGTGCCAGCTCACCCCCAGGGGAGCAGTTCTTC. It codes for CASSPPGEQFF. Full variable domain (remainder filled in from reference TRBV18 and TRBJ2-1): NAGVMQNPRHLVRRRGQEARLRCSPMKGHSHVYWYRQLPEEGLKFMVYLQKENIIDESGMPKERFSAEFPKEGPSILRIQQVVRGDSAAYFCASSPPGEQFFGPGTRLTVL.

This clonotype was counted a few times. V usage is TRBV7-2 and J usage is TRBJ1-6; D is possibly TRBD1 (5 bases). V was trimmed by 5 bases and J by 9 bases, leaving 17 bases between them. The CDR3 totals 15 residues. Germline V gene data show CDR1 as SGHTA and CDR2 as FQGNSA. CDR3 nucleotide sequence: TGTGCCAGCAGCCCGGAGTCCGTCGGGGCTTCACCCCTCCACTTT. It specifies CASSPESVGASPLHF.

The chain couples TRBV12-3 or TRBV12-4 to TRBJ2-4; 9 bases fit TRBD1. The CDR3 is 13 amino acids. V lost 8 bases to trimming and J lost 5 bases; unmatched junction nucleotides: 4. CDR3 residues: CASGTGYQNIQYF. CDR3 nucleotide sequence: TGTGCCAGCGGGACAGGGTATCAAAACATTCAGTACTTC.

This clonotype turned up a few times. J is TRBJ2-6 and V is TRBV19, with D perhaps TRBD2 (5 bases). With 7 bases removed from V and 0 bases from J, the gap between germline ends came to 10 bases. The CDR3 is 15 residues long. CDR1 is LNHDA and CDR2 is SQIVND in the germline V gene (reference sequence). CDR3 sequence: CASKPGSSGANVLTF. The CDR3 nucleotides are TGTGCCAGTAAGCCGGGAAGCTCTGGGGCCAACGTCCTGACTTTC.

This clonotype was observed many times. The chain uses TRBV7-9 and TRBJ2-1; the match to TRBD2 covers 12 bases. The CDR3 length is 19 residues. With 5 bases clipped from V and 7 bases from J, the junction kept 18 bases outside the gene matches. Germline loops: CDR1 SEHNR, CDR2 FQNEAQ (reference sequence). CDR3 coding DNA: TGTGCCAGCAGCCCGACCGTTCTAGACAGGACTAGCGGGGCGAATGAGCAGTTCTTC. Its translation: CASSPTVLDRTSGANEQFF.

The table lists this clonotype with a few counts. This chain links TRBV7-9 with TRBJ2-3; D uncertain. From germline, CDR1 is SEHNR and CDR2 FQNEAQ (reference sequence). The V and J ends lost 0 bases and 2 bases respectively, with 9 bases between them. The CDR3 is made up of 15 amino acids. The CDR3 sequence is CASSLALSPTDTQYF. The CDR3, as DNA: TGTGCCAGCAGCTTAGCGCTAAGCCCCACAGATACGCAGTATTTT.

In its sample, this clonotype was seen a few times. The V and J genes are TRBV7-2 and TRBJ2-5; 10 nucleotides match TRBD1. The trim removed 1 base at V and 9 bases at J, leaving 11 bases unmatched. The CDR3 length is 16 residues. Germline V lookup: CDR1 SGHTA, CDR2 FQGNSA. CDR3 bases: TGTGCCAGCAGCTTAGTGCCGGGACAGGGGAACTTGCCCCAGTACTTC. Amino acids: CASSLVPGQGNLPQYF.

This clonotype appeared a few times. The V and J genes are TRBV6-5 and TRBJ2-5, with D tentatively TRBD2 (7 bases). This CDR3 region has 14 residues. Trimming stripped 2 bases from V and 5 bases from J, with 12 bases between. Germline V CDR1 and CDR2: MNHEY, SVGAGI. CDR3 in amino acids: CASSYGGGGETQYF. CDR3 bases: TGTGCCAGCAGTTACGGGGGGGGCGGGGAGACCCAGTACTTC.

CDR3 sequence: CASTGRGSYQETQYF. CDR3 sequence (DNA): TGTGCCAGCACCGGACGGGGGTCGTACCAAGAGACCCAGTACTTC. The V gene is TRBV7-9, the J gene TRBJ2-5, with D perhaps TRBD2 (6 bases). Germline lookup yields CDR1 SEHNR and CDR2 FQNEAQ (reference sequence). This CDR3 is built from 15 residues. Between the trimmed V and J ends, which lost 7 bases and 0 bases, there was a span of 15 bases. The variable domain in full, with the rest retrieved from reference TRBV7-9 and TRBJ2-5, is DTGVSQNPRHKITKRGQNVTFRCDPISEHNRLYWYRQTLGQGPEFLTYFQNEAQLEKSRLLSDRFSAERPKGSFSTLEIQRTEQGDSAMYLCASTGRGSYQETQYFGPGTRLLVL.

This clonotype has just a few counts. The CDR3 region is CASSQDAAVKAFF. CDR3 bases: TGTGCCAGCAGCCAAGATGCGGCAGTCAAAGCTTTCTTT. This chain connects TRBV3-1 to TRBJ1-1; D is unresolved. The CDR3 covers 13 residues. Germline V gene lookup returns CDR1 LGHDT and CDR2 YNNKEL (reference sequence). Trimming cost V 0 bases and J 9 bases, with 11 bases left between them.

This clonotype was recorded a few times. The DNA for the CDR3 is TGTGCCAGCACCAAAACGGCGGCAGCTAACTATGGCTACACCTTC. It specifies CASTKTAAANYGYTF. The chain is built from TRBV27 and TRBJ1-2; D not resolved. Trimming removed 7 bases at V and 0 bases at J, with 15 bases between. This CDR3 contains 15 residues. CDR1 MNHEY and CDR2 SMNVEV come from the germline V gene (reference sequence).

This clonotype was recorded many times. The rearrangement uses TRBV7-3 and TRBJ2-2; 9 bases match TRBD2. Trimming took 1 base from V and 6 from J; bases not matched to a gene: 3. Germline V gene lookup returns CDR1 SGHTA and CDR2 FQGTGA. The length of the CDR3 is 15 residues. The CDR3: CASSLIGGGAGELFF. CDR3 nucleotides: TGTGCCAGCAGCTTAATCGGCGGGGGGGCCGGGGAGCTGTTTTTT.